These 30 T cell receptor beta chains came from one sample sequenced in a study of cytomegalovirus exposure and HLA in healthy donors. The protocol was immunoSEQ multiplex PCR, while the TCRdb copy is restricted to in-frame clones and leaves out a portion. The sample includes 70,000 to 80,000 clones, 94% of them seen just once. The sequenced sample consisted of PBMCs. The source of these receptors is a woman under 30 in good health and CMV-seropositive.

The gene calls are TRBV28 and TRBJ1-1; TRBD1 is a possible D gene (5 bases). Germline V CDR1 and CDR2: MDHEN, SYDVKM. Trimming cost V 3 bases and J 0 bases, with 5 bases left between them. The CDR3 sequence is 13 residues long. CDR3 in DNA: TGTGCCAGCAGTTTCAGGGTGAACACTGAAGCTTTCTTT. Translating gives CASSFRVNTEAFF.

This rearrangement joins TRBV20-1 to TRBJ2-1, with a weak D call TRBD2 (5 bases). The CDR3 has 11 residues. The V end lost 5 bases, the J end lost 12 bases, and 14 bases lay between the germline ends. Per germline, CDR1 DFQATT and CDR2 SNEGSKA (reference sequence). CDR3 protein: CSAGLMDLQFF. DNA for the CDR3: TGCAGTGCTGGACTTATGGACTTGCAGTTCTTC.

The rearrangement uses TRBV6-5 and TRBJ2-2, with no clear D. The CDR3 consists of 13 residues. Trimming cost V 2 bases and J 3 bases, with 4 bases left between them. Germline V CDR1 and CDR2: MNHEY, SVGAGI. CDR3 loop: CASSYTDTGELFF. The CDR3 DNA is TGTGCCAGCAGTTACACGGACACCGGGGAGCTGTTTTTT.

This clone was counted once. The rearrangement links TRBV7-2 to TRBJ1-6; weak D call: TRBD1 (5 bases). Trimming left V 4 bases short and J 1 base short, with 20 bases between. CDR1 SGHTA and CDR2 FQGNSA come from the germline V gene. This CDR3 spans 19 amino acids. CDR3 DNA: TGTGCCAGCAGCTCCATCGGGGGGTTAGTGGGGTCCTATAATTCACCCCTCCACTTT. Its translation: CASSSIGGLVGSYNSPLHF.

V and J are TRBV2 and TRBJ2-7, with 12 bases aligning to TRBD2. This CDR3 is 14 amino acids long. In germline, CDR1 is SNHLY, CDR2 FYNNEI. The junction had 4 bases not matched to a gene; V was cut back by 6 bases and J by 4 bases. In DNA form, the CDR3 reads TGTGCCAGCAGGTCAACTAGCGGGGGGTACGAGCAGTACTTC. Residues: CASRSTSGGYEQYF.

The chain joins TRBV2 to TRBJ2-1, with 8 nucleotides matching TRBD2. The CDR3 spans 16 residues. Germline V gene data show CDR1 as SNHLY and CDR2 as FYNNEI. The V gene end was trimmed by 7 bases and the J gene end by 6 bases; junction bases not matched to a gene: 14. The CDR3 loop is CASTVVPAGVSNEQFF. The CDR3 DNA reads as TGTGCCAGCACCGTCGTCCCAGCGGGAGTCTCCAATGAGCAGTTCTTC.

This clone was found once. This CDR3 is CASSLLDRGSEAFF. CDR3 coding DNA: TGCGCCAGCAGCTTGTTGGACAGGGGTTCTGAAGCTTTCTTT. This chain links TRBV5-1 with TRBJ1-1, with 9 bases matching TRBD1. Per germline, CDR1 SGHRS and CDR2 YFSETQ. The CDR3 length is 14 residues. The trim removed 1 base at V and 6 bases at J, leaving 4 bases unmatched.

This clone occurred once. The chain couples TRBV11-3 to TRBJ1-2; D is ambiguous. The length of the CDR3 is 16 residues. CDR1 and CDR2 from the germline V gene are SGHNT and YENEEA. The ends were cut back, 0 bases at V and 4 bases at J, with 15 bases in the middle. Here the CDR3 reads CASSLESVSDSYGYTF. The CDR3 DNA reads TGTGCCAGCAGCTTAGAGAGCGTCAGTGACTCCTATGGCTACACCTTC.

The V gene is TRBV6-1, the J gene TRBJ1-1; no clear D gene. The CDR3 runs 15 residues. V was trimmed by 7 bases and J by 4 bases, leaving 19 bases between them. CDR1 and CDR2 from the germline V gene are MNHNS and SASEGT. The CDR3 region is CASIWEAVISTEAFF. CDR3 bases: TGTGCCAGCATCTGGGAGGCTGTGATCAGCACTGAAGCTTTCTTT.

This chain links TRBV5-8 with TRBJ1-1; no reliable D call. The CDR3 length is 13 residues. Germline lookup yields CDR1 SGHTS and CDR2 YDEGEE. Trimming removed 7 bases from V and 6 bases from J, with 16 bases in between. CDR3 amino acids: CASVPYSGAEAFF. CDR3 DNA sequence: TGTGCCAGCGTCCCATATAGCGGGGCTGAAGCTTTCTTT.

The V gene is TRBV29-1, the J gene TRBJ1-4; 7 nucleotides match TRBD1. V lost 7 bases and J lost 4; bases outside the gene matches: 9. Germline CDR1 SQVTM, CDR2 ANQGSEA. This CDR3 is 14 amino acids long. CDR3 protein: CSAQGQDFNEKLFF. DNA for the CDR3: TGCAGCGCCCAAGGACAGGACTTTAATGAAAAACTGTTTTTT.

A few counts support this clone. The CDR3 coding sequence is TGTGCCTGGACAGGGTGGAACACTGAAGCTTTCTTT. Its protein product is CAWTGWNTEAFF. V and J are TRBV30 and TRBJ1-1; tentative D call: TRBD1 (5 bases). Germline V gives CDR1 GTSNPN, CDR2 SVGIG (reference sequence). V dropped 4 bases and J dropped 1 base, with 7 bases sitting between them. This CDR3 is built from 12 residues.

This chain joins TRBV28 and TRBJ1-2; the D gene is possibly TRBD1 (6 bases). Trimming removed 6 bases at V and 6 bases at J, with 14 bases between. The CDR3 is 13 amino acids. Germline V CDR1 and CDR2: MDHEN, SYDVKM. In nucleotides, the CDR3 is TGTGCCAGCAGCCTCAGGGGAAGGGATGGCTACACCTTC. Protein: CASSLRGRDGYTF.

The chain links TRBV7-9 to TRBJ2-3, with D possibly being TRBD1 (6 bases). The CDR3 length is 16 residues. The ends were cut back, 4 bases at V and 2 bases at J, with 16 bases in the middle. Germline CDR1 reads SEHNR; CDR2 reads FQNEAQ (reference sequence). This chain's CDR3 is CASSSGVGDFTDTQYF. The CDR3 nucleotides are TGTGCCAGCAGCTCAGGGGTCGGGGATTTCACAGATACGCAGTATTTT.

This rearrangement joins TRBV21-1 to TRBJ2-3; TRBD2, the D gene given by the table, was not confirmed from the DNA. TRBV21-1 is a recognized pseudogene. The length of the CDR3 is 16 residues. The CDR3, as DNA: TGTGCCAGCAGCTCAAGACGAGAAAGGGGGGGAGATACGCAGTATTTT. Its protein is CASSSRRERGGDTQYF.

The chain employs TRBV28 and TRBJ1-6, with D perhaps TRBD1 (5 bases). Trimming removed 1 base from V and 7 bases from J, with 8 bases in between. The germline V gene has CDR1 MDHEN and CDR2 SYDVKM. The CDR3 sequence is 14 residues long. The CDR3 spells CASSLYGGNSPLHF. CDR3 nucleotide sequence: TGTGCCAGCAGTTTATACGGGGGAAATTCACCCCTCCACTTT.

The V call is TRBV4-2, the J call TRBJ1-4; 7 nucleotides agree with TRBD1. The CDR3 extends over 16 amino acids. The junction had 10 bases not matched to a gene; V was cut back by 1 base and J by 8 bases. Germline values: CDR1 LGHNA, CDR2 YNFKEQ. The DNA of the CDR3 is TGTGCCAGCAGCCAAGGGACAAGACAGGGTTACGAAAAACTGTTTTTT. This codes for CASSQGTRQGYEKLFF.

The chain joins TRBV5-1 to TRBJ2-2, with D perhaps matching TRBD1 (6 bases). Looked up from germline, CDR1 is SGHRS and CDR2 is YFSETQ. Deletions cut 0 bases from V and 1 base from J, with 10 bases between. This CDR3 region has 16 residues. CDR3 sequence (DNA): TGCGCCAGCAGCTTGGTTGTAGGGGGGAACACCGGGGAGCTGTTTTTT. Its protein product is CASSLVVGGNTGELFF.

The V gene is TRBV6-5, the J gene TRBJ2-7; TRBD2 agrees at 9 bases. The CDR3 runs to 15 residues. V lost 2 bases and J lost 2; bases outside the gene matches: 4. The V gene's germline CDR1 is MNHEY and CDR2 SVGAGI. The CDR3 sequence: CASSYGVAGAYEQYF. As DNA, the CDR3 is TGTGCCAGCAGTTACGGGGTAGCGGGAGCCTACGAGCAGTACTTC.

As DNA, the CDR3 is TGTGCCAGCAGTGTCACCCAGGGAAGAAATTCACCCCTCCACTTT. Protein sequence: CASSVTQGRNSPLHF. This chain uses TRBV2 with TRBJ1-6; D is possibly TRBD1 (5 bases). Trimming removed 4 bases from V and 7 bases from J, with 14 bases in between. In germline, CDR1 is SNHLY, CDR2 FYNNEI. This CDR3 contains 15 residues. Based on the CDR3 plus reference TRBV2 and TRBJ1-6, the full variable domain is EPEVTQTPSHQVTQMGQEVILRCVPISNHLYFYWYRQILGQKVEFLVSFYNNEISEKSEIFDDQFSVERPDGSNFTLKIRSTKLEDSAMYFCASSVTQGRNSPLHFGNGTRLTVT.

The CDR3 sequence: CAWSVYRGGDIQYF. Here the CDR3 DNA reads TGTGCCTGGAGTGTGTACAGGGGAGGAGACATTCAGTACTTC. The chain carries TRBV30 and TRBJ2-4; D is perhaps TRBD1 (7 bases). Germline V gives CDR1 GTSNPN, CDR2 SVGIG (reference sequence). The CDR3 length is 14 residues. V lost 0 bases to trimming and J lost 8 bases, with 14 bases between them.

The chain links TRBV28 to TRBJ2-1; 8 bases fit TRBD1. The CDR3 extends over 15 amino acids. Unmatched junction bases numbered 10, after V lost 2 bases and J lost 10 bases. CDR1 is MDHEN, CDR2 SYDVKM, per germline. The CDR3 protein is CASSLGQGAITEQFF. The CDR3 coding sequence is TGTGCCAGCAGTTTAGGGCAGGGGGCTATAACGGAGCAGTTCTTC.

The chain joins TRBV6-1 to TRBJ2-7; D call uncertain. V lost 2 bases to trimming and J lost 2 bases, with 10 bases between them. The CDR3 sequence is 14 residues long. CDR1 and CDR2 (germline): MNHNS, SASEGT. CDR3: CASSELAGPYEQYF. In nucleotides, the CDR3 is TGTGCCAGCAGTGAATTGGCAGGTCCCTACGAGCAGTACTTC.

The gene calls are TRBV7-2 and TRBJ2-7, with D perhaps matching TRBD1 (6 bases). Trimming removed 5 bases at V and 1 base at J, with 21 bases between. The CDR3 sequence is 17 residues long. Germline values: CDR1 SGHTA, CDR2 FQGNSA. In DNA, the CDR3 is TGTGCCAGCAGCCGATTCCCCCAGGGGTCAAGGTCCTACGAGCAGTACTTC. It translates to CASSRFPQGSRSYEQYF.

The count of this clone is one. The CDR3, as DNA: TGTGCCAGCAGTTTTTGGGCCCCCCGGGGCGGGAGAACTGATGGGGCCAACGTCCTGACTTTC. It yields the protein CASSFWAPRGGRTDGANVLTF. The chain has TRBV28 and TRBJ2-6, with 7 nucleotides matching TRBD2. CDR3 length: 21 amino acids. CDR1 and CDR2 (germline): MDHEN, SYDVKM. After removal of 3 bases from V and 3 bases from J, the junction contained 20 bases not matched to a gene.

The chain is built from TRBV6-6 and TRBJ1-4; D unresolved. V lost 0 bases and J 8 bases, leaving 10 bases between the germline ends. The germline CDR1 and CDR2 sequences are MNHNY and SVGAGI (reference sequence). The CDR3 has 14 residues. CDR3 protein: CASSYSRRGEKLFF. CDR3 bases: TGTGCCAGCAGTTACTCGAGAAGAGGAGAAAAACTGTTTTTT.

As DNA, the CDR3 is TGTGCCAGCAGCCGGTCCGGGACTAGCGGGGGGGATACGCAGTATTTT. Amino acids: CASSRSGTSGGDTQYF. The rearrangement joins TRBV7-9 to TRBJ2-3; 15 bases line up with TRBD2. CDR1 and CDR2 from the germline V gene are SEHNR and FQNEAQ (reference sequence). This CDR3 is built from 16 residues. V gave up 5 bases and J gave up 6 bases; unmatched junction bases: 6.

The chain carries TRBV5-1 and TRBJ2-7, with a possible D match to TRBD1 (5 bases). The CDR3 is 13 residues long. Trimming removed 4 bases at V and 4 bases at J, with 12 bases between. The germline CDR1 and CDR2 sequences are SGHRS and YFSETQ. CDR3 sequence reads: CASSEWGQYEQYF. The CDR3 DNA is TGCGCCAGCAGCGAATGGGGCCAGTACGAGCAGTACTTC.

V is TRBV18 and J is TRBJ1-2; 10 bases line up with TRBD1. The V and J ends lost 1 base and 7 bases, in that order; junction bases with no gene match: 12. This CDR3 region has 17 residues. The germline V gene has CDR1 KGHSH and CDR2 LQKENI. The CDR3 DNA reads as TGTGCCAGCTCACCACAATTTGGACAGGGGGTTTCTGCTGGCTACACCTTC. It is translated as CASSPQFGQGVSAGYTF. The whole variable domain, filled in from reference TRBV18 and TRBJ1-2, reads NAGVMQNPRHLVRRRGQEARLRCSPMKGHSHVYWYRQLPEEGLKFMVYLQKENIIDESGMPKERFSAEFPKEGPSILRIQQVVRGDSAAYFCASSPQFGQGVSAGYTFGSGTRLTVV.

The chain uses TRBV11-2 and TRBJ1-4, with D hard to call. Germline loops: CDR1 SGHAT, CDR2 FQNNGV. V lost 6 bases and J 7 bases, leaving 9 bases between the germline ends. The CDR3 loop spans 12 amino acids. The CDR3 region is CASSFAGEKLFF. CDR3 coding DNA: TGTGCCAGCAGTTTCGCGGGTGAAAAACTGTTTTTT.